This entry is about one T cell receptor (beta chain). Its antigen is currently unknown. Germline-derived CDR1 and CDR2 are SNHLY and FYNNEI. The V end lost 4 bases, the J end lost 0 bases, and 4 bases lay between the germline ends. The CDR3 contains 13 residues. The PCR employed 60 Vbeta primers together with 13 Jbeta primers. Assay: immunoSEQ multiplex PCR; the TCRdb copy retains only in-frame clones and omits some. The data show 150,000 or so clones, 77% seen once. This entry comes from a study of cytomegalovirus exposure and HLA in healthy donors. Study-level information: The roughly 120 million unique TCR beta sequences, from about 170 million T cells, were found by an earlier analysis.

Study-wide results and limits: In vitro data verified three CMV-associated chains as specific for CMV antigens. Cytomegalovirus association was listed for around 180 TCR beta chains.

The sequence came from a woman in her twenties or thirties in good health and CMV-seronegative. V gene TRBV2 combines with J gene TRBJ1-3; D ambiguous. The sample consisted of PBMCs. The CDR3 loop is CASSASSGNTIYF. In DNA form, the CDR3 reads TGTGCCAGCAGTGCGAGCTCTGGAAACACCATATATTTT.